The 15 T cell receptor beta chains below all came from one sample that was sequenced in a study of CD8+ T cells in alopecia areata. Extraction of RNA preceded its reverse transcription into cDNA, which served as the sequencing template. Produced via immunoSEQ multiplex PCR; TCRdb's table is partial and in-frame only. This sample carries about 150,000 clones, about 89% of them seen once, and the ten largest clones take roughly 15%. The specimen was CD8+ T cells sorted from blood, collected at week 0. Receptor source: a human donor with alopecia areata.

The V call is TRBV4-1, the J call TRBJ2-3; D may be TRBD2 (5 bases). Looked up from germline, CDR1 is MGHRA and CDR2 is YSYEKL. There are 15 residues in the CDR3. V lost 4 bases, J lost 4 bases, and 15 bases lay in between. The CDR3 DNA follows: TGCGCCAGCAGCCTAGCGCTTGGCCGCGCAGATACGCAGTATTTT. The encoded protein is CASSLALGRADTQYF.

This clone was observed a single time. This sequence joins TRBV6-1 and TRBJ2-7; D gene unclear. Germline CDR1 is MNHNS and CDR2 is SASEGT. The CDR3 has 16 residues. The V end was cut by 2 bases, the J end by 3 bases, with 17 bases between. The CDR3 region is CASSETAEELLYEQYF. DNA of the CDR3: TGTGCCAGCAGTGAAACCGCAGAGGAGTTACTCTACGAGCAGTACTTC.

This sequence joins TRBV19 and TRBJ1-6, with TRBD1 identical over 7 bases. Per the germline V gene, CDR1 is LNHDA and CDR2 is SQIVND (reference sequence). This CDR3 has 13 amino acids. V lost 4 bases and J lost 11; bases outside the gene matches: 5. CDR3 sequence (DNA): TGTGCCAGTAGTACGACAACAGGGGCACCCCTCCACTTT. It translates to CASSTTTGAPLHF.

DNA of the CDR3: TGTGCCAGCAGTGAAGCGCTGTTCAGGGGACGATATCAGCCCCAGCATTTT. Translated: CASSEALFRGRYQPQHF. The chain employs TRBV6-1 and TRBJ1-5, with D maybe TRBD1 (6 bases). Between the trimmed V and J ends, which lost 0 bases and 5 bases, there was a span of 17 bases. CDR3 length: 17 residues. CDR1 and CDR2 from the germline V gene are MNHNS and SASEGT.

The chain combines TRBV6-1 with TRBJ1-2; unclear D gene. The length of the CDR3 is 16 residues. Germline CDR1 reads MNHNS; CDR2 reads SASEGT. Trimming took 2 bases from V and 0 from J, leaving 13 bases between them. The CDR3 spells CASSEFEGMANYGYTF. The CDR3 nucleotides read TGTGCCAGCAGTGAATTCGAGGGAATGGCTAACTATGGCTACACCTTC.

The chain carries TRBV4-1 and TRBJ2-7; 7 positions match TRBD1. The CDR3 consists of 11 residues. The germline V gene encodes CDR1 MGHRA and CDR2 YSYEKL. J was trimmed by 9 bases and V by 6 bases; bases with no gene match: 5. CDR3: CASRDRSLQYF. The CDR3 DNA reads TGCGCCAGCAGGGACAGGAGCTTGCAGTACTTC.

The J gene is TRBJ2-1, the V gene TRBV4-1; D unclear. Per the germline V gene, CDR1 is MGHRA and CDR2 is YSYEKL. V lost 2 bases, J lost 0 bases, and 14 bases lay in between. The CDR3 is 17 residues long. The CDR3 coding sequence is TGCGCCAGCAGCCAAAGAGGTGCCCTGAACTCCTACAATGAGCAGTTCTTC. Translation: CASSQRGALNSYNEQFF.

The chain joins TRBV29-1 to TRBJ2-3; either TRBD1 or TRBD2 may supply D (5 bases each). The CDR3 covers 15 residues. Germline values: CDR1 SQVTM, CDR2 ANQGSEA. Trimming shortened V by 2 bases and J by 0 bases, and 12 bases separated the two germline ends. Here the CDR3 DNA reads TGCAGCGTTGAATCGGGGCAGGGAAGCACAGATACGCAGTATTTT. This translates into CSVESGQGSTDTQYF.

V usage is TRBV11-3 and J usage is TRBJ2-1; 9 bases are a match to TRBD2. The length of the CDR3 is 16 residues. V was clipped by 5 bases and J by 5 bases; unmatched bases: 10. Per the germline V gene, CDR1 is SGHNT and CDR2 is YENEEA. The CDR3, as DNA: TGTGCCAGCAGCCAAGGGCCGGGACTAGCCGACAATGAGCAGTTCTTC. It yields the protein CASSQGPGLADNEQFF.

The V gene is TRBV12-5, the J gene TRBJ2-7; weak D call: TRBD2 (5 bases). CDR3 length equals 16 residues. V shed 5 bases and J shed 1 base, with 18 bases lying between them. Germline CDR1 LGHNT, CDR2 FRNRAP. The CDR3 DNA sequence: TGTGCTAGTGGTCCAGGTGAGGGTCCCGGTTCCTACGAGCAGTACTTC. Translating it yields CASGPGEGPGSYEQYF.

The chain carries TRBV27 and TRBJ2-7; D is tentatively TRBD1 or TRBD2 (5 bases each). Looked up from germline, CDR1 is MNHEY and CDR2 is SMNVEV (reference sequence). Trimming removed 1 base at V and 2 bases at J, with 24 bases between. The CDR3 is 19 residues long. In nucleotides, the CDR3 is TGTGCCAGCAGTTTATGGCCTAGCAGGGCTCTTGGTGACACCTACGAGCAGTACTTC. Translating gives CASSLWPSRALGDTYEQYF.

The CDR3 DNA follows: TGTGCCTGGAGAACGCCAGGTGATGAAAAACTGTTTTTT. Translating it yields CAWRTPGDEKLFF. This chain links TRBV30 with TRBJ1-4, with D unresolved. This CDR3 is built from 13 residues. From germline, CDR1 is GTSNPN and CDR2 SVGIG (reference sequence). V shed 3 bases and J shed 6 bases, with 11 bases lying between them.

V is TRBV12-5 and J is TRBJ1-1; D may be TRBD1 (5 bases). CDR1 is LGHNT and CDR2 is FRNRAP in the germline V gene. The V end lost 6 bases, the J end lost 4 bases, and 9 bases lay between the germline ends. CDR3 length: 12 residues. The CDR3 DNA reads as TGTGCTAGTGGGGGGGTTGTCACTGAAGCTTTCTTT. Protein product: CASGGVVTEAFF.

This sequence joins TRBV27 and TRBJ1-2; weak D call: TRBD1 (5 bases). Trimming took 10 bases from V and 5 from J, leaving 17 bases between them. The germline V gene has CDR1 MNHEY and CDR2 SMNVEV (reference sequence). The CDR3 is 13 amino acids. This CDR3 reads CATGPGRNYGYTF. CDR3 DNA: TGTGCCACCGGGCCGGGACGGAATTATGGCTACACCTTC.

CDR3 sequence (DNA): TGTGCCAGTAGAACTAAAGAGACCCAGTACTTC. This sequence encodes CASRTKETQYF. The chain joins TRBV19 to TRBJ2-5; D unclear. In germline, CDR1 is LNHDA, CDR2 SQIVND (reference sequence). The CDR3 runs to 11 residues. V lost 6 bases to trimming and J lost 3 bases, with 5 bases between them.